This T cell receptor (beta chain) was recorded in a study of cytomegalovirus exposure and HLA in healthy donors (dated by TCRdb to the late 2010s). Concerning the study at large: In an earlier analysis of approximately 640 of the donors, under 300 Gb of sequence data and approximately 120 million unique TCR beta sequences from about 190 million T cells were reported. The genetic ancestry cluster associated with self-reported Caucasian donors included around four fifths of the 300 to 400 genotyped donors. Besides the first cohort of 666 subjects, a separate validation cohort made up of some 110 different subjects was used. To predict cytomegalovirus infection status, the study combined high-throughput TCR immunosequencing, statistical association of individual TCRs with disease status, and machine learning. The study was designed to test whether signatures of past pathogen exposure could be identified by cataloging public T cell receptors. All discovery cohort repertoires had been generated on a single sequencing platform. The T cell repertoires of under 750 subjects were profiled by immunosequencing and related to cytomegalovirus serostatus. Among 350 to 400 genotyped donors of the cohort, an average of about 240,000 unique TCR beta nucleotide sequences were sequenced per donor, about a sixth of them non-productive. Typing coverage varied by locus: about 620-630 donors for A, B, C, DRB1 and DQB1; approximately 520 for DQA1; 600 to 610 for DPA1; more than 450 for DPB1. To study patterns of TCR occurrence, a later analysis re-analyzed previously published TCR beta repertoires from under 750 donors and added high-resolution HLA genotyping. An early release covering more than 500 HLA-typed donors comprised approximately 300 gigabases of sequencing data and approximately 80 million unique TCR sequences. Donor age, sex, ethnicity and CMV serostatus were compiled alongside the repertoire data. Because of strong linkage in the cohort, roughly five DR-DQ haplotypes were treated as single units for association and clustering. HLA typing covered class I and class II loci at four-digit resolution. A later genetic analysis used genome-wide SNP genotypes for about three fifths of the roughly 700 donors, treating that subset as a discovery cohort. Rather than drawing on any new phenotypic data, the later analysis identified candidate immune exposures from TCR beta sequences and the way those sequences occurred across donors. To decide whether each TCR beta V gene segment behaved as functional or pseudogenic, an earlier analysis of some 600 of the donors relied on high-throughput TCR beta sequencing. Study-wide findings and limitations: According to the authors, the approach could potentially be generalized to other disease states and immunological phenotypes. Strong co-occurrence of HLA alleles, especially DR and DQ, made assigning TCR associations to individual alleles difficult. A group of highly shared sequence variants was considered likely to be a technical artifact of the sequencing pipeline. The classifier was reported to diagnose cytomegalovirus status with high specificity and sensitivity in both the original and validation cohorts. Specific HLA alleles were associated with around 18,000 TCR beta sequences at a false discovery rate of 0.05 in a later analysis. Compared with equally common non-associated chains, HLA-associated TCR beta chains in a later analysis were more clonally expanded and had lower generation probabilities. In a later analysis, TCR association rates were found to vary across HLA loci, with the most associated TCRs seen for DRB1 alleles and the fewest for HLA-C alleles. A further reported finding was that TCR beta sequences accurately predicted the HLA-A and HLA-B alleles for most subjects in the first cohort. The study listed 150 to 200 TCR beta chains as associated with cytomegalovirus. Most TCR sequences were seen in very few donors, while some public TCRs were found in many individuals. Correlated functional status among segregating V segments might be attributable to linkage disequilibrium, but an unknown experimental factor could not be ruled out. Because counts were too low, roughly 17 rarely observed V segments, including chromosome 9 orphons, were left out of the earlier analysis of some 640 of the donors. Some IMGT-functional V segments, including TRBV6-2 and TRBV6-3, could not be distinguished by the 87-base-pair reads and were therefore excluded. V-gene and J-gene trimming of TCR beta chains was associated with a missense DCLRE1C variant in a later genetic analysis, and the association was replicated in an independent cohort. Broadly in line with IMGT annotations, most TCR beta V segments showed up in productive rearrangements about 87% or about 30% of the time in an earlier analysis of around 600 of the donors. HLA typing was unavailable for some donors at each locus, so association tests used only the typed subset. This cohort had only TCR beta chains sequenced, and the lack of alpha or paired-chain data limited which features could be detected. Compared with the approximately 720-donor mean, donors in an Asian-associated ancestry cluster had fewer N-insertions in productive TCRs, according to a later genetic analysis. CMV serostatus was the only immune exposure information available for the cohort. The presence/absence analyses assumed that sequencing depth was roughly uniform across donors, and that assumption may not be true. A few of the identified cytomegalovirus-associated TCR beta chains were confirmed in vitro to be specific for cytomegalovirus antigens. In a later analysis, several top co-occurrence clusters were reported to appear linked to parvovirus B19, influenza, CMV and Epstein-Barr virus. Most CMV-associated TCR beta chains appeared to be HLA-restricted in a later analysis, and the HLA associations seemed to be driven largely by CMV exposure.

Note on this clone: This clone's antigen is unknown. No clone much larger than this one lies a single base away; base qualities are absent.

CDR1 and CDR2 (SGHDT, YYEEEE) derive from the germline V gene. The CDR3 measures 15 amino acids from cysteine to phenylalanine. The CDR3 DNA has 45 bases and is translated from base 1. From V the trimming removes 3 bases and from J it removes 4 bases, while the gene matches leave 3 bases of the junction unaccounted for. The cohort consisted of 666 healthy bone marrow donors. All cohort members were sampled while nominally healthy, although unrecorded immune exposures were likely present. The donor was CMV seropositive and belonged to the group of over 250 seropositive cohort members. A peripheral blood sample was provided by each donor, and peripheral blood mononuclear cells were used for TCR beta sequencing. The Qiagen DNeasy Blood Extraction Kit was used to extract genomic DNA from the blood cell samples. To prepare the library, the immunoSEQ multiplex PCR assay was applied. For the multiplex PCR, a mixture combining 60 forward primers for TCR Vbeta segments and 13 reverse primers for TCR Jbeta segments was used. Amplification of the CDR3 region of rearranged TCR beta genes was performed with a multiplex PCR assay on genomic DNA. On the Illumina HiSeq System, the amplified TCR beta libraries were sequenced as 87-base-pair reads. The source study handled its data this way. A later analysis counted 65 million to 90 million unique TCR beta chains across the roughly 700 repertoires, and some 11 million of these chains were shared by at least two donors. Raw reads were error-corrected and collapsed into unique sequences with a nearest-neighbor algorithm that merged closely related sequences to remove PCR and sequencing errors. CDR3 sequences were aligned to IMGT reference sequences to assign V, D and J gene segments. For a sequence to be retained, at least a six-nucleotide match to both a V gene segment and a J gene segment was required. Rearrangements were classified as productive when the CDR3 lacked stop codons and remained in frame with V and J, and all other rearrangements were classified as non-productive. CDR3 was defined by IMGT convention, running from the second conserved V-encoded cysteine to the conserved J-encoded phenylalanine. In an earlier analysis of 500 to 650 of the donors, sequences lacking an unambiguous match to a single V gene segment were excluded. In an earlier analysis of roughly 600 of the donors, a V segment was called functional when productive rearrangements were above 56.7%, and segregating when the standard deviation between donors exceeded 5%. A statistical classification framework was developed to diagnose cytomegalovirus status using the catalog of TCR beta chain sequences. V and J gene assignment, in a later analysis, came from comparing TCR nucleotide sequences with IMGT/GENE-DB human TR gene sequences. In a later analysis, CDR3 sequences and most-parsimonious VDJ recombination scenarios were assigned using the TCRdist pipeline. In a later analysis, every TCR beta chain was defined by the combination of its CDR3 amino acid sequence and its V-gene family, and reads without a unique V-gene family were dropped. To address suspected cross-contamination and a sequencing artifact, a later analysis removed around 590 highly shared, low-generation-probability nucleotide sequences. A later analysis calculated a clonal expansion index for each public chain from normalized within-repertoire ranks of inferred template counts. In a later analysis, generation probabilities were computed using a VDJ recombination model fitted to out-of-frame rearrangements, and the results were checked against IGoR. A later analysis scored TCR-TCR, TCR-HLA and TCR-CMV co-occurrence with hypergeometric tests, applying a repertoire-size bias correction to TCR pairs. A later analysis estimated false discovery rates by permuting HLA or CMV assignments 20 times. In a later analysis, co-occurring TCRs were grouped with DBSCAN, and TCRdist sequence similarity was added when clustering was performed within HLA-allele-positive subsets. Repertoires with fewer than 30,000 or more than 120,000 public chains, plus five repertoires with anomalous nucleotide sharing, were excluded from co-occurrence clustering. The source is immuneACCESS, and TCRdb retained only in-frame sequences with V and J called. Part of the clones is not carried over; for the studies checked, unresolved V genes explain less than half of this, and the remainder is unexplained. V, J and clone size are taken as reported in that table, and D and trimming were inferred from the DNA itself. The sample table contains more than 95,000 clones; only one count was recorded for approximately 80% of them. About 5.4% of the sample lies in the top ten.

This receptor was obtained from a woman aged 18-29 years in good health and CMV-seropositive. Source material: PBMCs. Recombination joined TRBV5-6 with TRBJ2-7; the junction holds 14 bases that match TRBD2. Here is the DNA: TGTGCCAGCAGCTGGGGACTAGCGGGAGAATACGAGCAGTACTTC. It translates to CASSWGLAGEYEQYF.